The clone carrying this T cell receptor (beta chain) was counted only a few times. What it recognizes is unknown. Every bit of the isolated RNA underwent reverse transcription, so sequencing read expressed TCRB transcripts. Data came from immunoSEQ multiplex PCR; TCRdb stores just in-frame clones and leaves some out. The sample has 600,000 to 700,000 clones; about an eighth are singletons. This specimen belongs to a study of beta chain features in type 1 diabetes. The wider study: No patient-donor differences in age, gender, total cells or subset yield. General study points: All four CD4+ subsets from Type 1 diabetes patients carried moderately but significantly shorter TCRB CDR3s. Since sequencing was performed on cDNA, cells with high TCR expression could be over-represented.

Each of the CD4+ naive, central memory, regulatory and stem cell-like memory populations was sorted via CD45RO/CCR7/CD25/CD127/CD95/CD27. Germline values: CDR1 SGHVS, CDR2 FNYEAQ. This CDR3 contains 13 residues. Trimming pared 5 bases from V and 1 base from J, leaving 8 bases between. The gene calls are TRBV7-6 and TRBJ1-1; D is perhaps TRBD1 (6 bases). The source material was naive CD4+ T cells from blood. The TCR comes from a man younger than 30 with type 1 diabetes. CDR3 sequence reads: CASSRDTNTEAFF. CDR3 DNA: TGTGCCAGCAGCCGGGACACGAACACTGAAGCTTTCTTT.